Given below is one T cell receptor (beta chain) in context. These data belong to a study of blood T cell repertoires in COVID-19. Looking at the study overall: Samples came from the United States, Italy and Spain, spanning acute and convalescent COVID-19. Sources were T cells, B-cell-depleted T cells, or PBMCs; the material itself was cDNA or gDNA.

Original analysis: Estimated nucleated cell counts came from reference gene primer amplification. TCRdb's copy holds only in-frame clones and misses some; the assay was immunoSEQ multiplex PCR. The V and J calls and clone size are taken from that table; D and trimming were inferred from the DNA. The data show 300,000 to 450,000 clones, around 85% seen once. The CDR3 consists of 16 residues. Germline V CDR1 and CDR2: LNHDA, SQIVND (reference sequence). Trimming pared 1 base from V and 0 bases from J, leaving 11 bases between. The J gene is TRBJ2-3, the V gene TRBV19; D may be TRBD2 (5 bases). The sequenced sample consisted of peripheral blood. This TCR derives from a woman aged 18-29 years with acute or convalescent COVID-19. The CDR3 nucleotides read TGTGCCAGTAGTATAGGACTAACGACTAGCACAGATACGCAGTATTTT. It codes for CASSIGLTTSTDTQYF.